This T cell receptor beta chain appears in the sequencing data of a study of blood T cell repertoires in COVID-19. TCRdb's copy holds only in-frame clones and misses some; the assay was immunoSEQ multiplex PCR. The sample shows over 200,000 clones, 88% of them seen only once. The CDR3 is 13 amino acids. Germline values: CDR1 SEHNR, CDR2 FQNEAQ (reference sequence). With V trimmed by 6 bases and J by 5 bases, 4 bases remained unmatched. Sequenced material: peripheral blood. This receptor was identified in a man in his forties with acute or convalescent COVID-19. The chain recombines TRBV7-9 with TRBJ2-7; 10 nucleotides agree with TRBD1. The CDR3 nucleotides read TGTGCCAGCAGATCGACAGGGGGCGACGAGCAGTACTTC. This encodes CASRSTGGDEQYF.